This T cell receptor beta chain emerged from a study of blood T cell repertoires in COVID-19 (dated by TCRdb to the early 2020s). Study-wide context: Samples from collaborators originated in the United States, Italy and Spain and spanned both the acute and convalescent phases of COVID-19. Subjects who had been exposed to COVID-19, were actively infected with it, or had recovered from it provided the deeply sampled blood TCRbeta repertoires that made up the dataset. The samples were drawn from two sources: the first 160 participants of the ongoing ImmuneRACE study, and about 1,300 subjects contributed by 6 global collaborators. Where available, HLA class I and class II types were taken from metadata supplied by the sample provider and were not determined by assay-based typing. The repertoires were released in a freely available public database meant as a resource for research on the immune response to SARS-CoV-2. The material from the prospective study consisted of cDNA or gDNA derived from T cells, B-cell-depleted T cells, or PBMCs. Nearly every sample came with metadata listing a de-identified subject ID, COVID-19 status, age in years and sex.

Collaborating institutions collected whole blood in K2EDTA tubes following their own protocols. For TCRbeta analysis, collaborators shipped samples in one of three forms: frozen whole blood, isolated PBMCs, or DNA extracted from either of those sample types. This clone was recorded a few times. This receptor's antigen is unknown. No much larger clone exists at a distance of one base, and base qualities are not known. Study-wide conclusions, independent of this receptor: The quantity of clinical and demographic metadata differed by source and by participant and was supplied without curation.

TCRbeta CDR3 regions were amplified from genomic DNA by means of the immunoSEQ Assay, a bias-controlled multiplex PCR. In the original analysis: The number of nucleated cells in each sample was estimated by amplification of reference gene primers within the assay. To quantify the absolute abundance of each unique TCRbeta CDR3 rearrangement, sequence reads were collapsed and filtered. For each sample, productive Simpson clonality was calculated as the square root of Simpson's diversity index over productive rearrangements. TCRdb holds this immuneACCESS table with in-frame rearrangements only. Some clones are missing; in checked studies, unresolved V genes explain under half, and the rest has no known cause. V, J and clone size derive from that table, while D and trimming were established from the DNA sequence. The sample includes about 46,000 clones, with about four fifths observed a single time. Jointly, the top ten make up roughly 6% of the sample.

Including the terminal cysteine and phenylalanine, the CDR3 comprises 16 residues. Left in the record is the CDR3 DNA by itself, 48 bases read in frame from the first base. CDR1 and CDR2 are read off the germline V gene as KGHSH and LQKENI. A distance of 16 bases separates the germline ends of V and J, which lose 4 bases and 1 base respectively. The receptor was isolated from a woman of 80 years or more with acute or convalescent COVID-19. The chain couples TRBV18 to TRBJ1-2; TRBD1 might be the D gene, on 5 matching bases. The sample comprised peripheral blood. The encoded CDR3 is CASSLLSTENNYGYTF. The nucleotides are TGTGCCAGCTCACTCCTTTCGACAGAGAATAACTATGGCTACACCTTC.